A selection of T cell receptor beta chains follows, all from one sample in a study of T cell changes during pregnancy in multiple sclerosis. Method: immunoSEQ multiplex PCR; TCRdb's copy keeps in-frame clones and lacks some. The sample yields approximately 100,000 clones, roughly 92% seen once. The sequenced sample was peripheral blood, obtained after pregnancy. Source of these receptors: a female donor with multiple sclerosis, enrolled in a pregnancy study. Each CDR3 is given with its conserved first and last residue. Fields, in order: J gene, V gene, CDR3 protein.

>TRBJ2-3|TRBV13
CASSPNPPDTQYF
>TRBJ1-2|TRBV5-1
CASSLEMVGGYTF
>TRBJ1-4|TRBV7-9
CASAGGNEKLFF
>TRBJ2-2|TRBV30
CAWSRGAGELFF
>TRBJ1-2|TRBV5-6
CASSFGSTGGGGYTF
>TRBJ2-1|TRBV7-3
CASSSQDRANEQFF
>TRBJ1-6|TRBV11-2
CASSPWDRAEVSPLHF
>TRBJ2-7|TRBV6-5
CASSRDRLNYEQYF
>TRBJ2-1|TRBV9
CASSLTGNTYNEQFF
>TRBJ2-7|TRBV7-9
CASSTGEDEQYF
>TRBJ2-1|TRBV6-5
CASRRISNVHEQFF
>TRBJ2-1|TRBV5-1
CASSWGGQAYNEQFF
>TRBJ2-1|TRBV11-1
CASHGGTVGNEQFF
>TRBJ1-2|TRBV7-2
CASSFRDRGDGYTF
>TRBJ2-5|TRBV5-6
CASSSLAGHRAQYF
>TRBJ2-3|TRBV19
CASSKGASGGPYAQYF
>TRBJ2-1|TRBV11-3
CASSLGRDRGAGEQFF
>TRBJ2-3|TRBV2
CASNRPAGESSADTQYF
>TRBJ2-5|TRBV2
CASSGGGLSLQETQYF
>TRBJ1-1|TRBV6-1
CASSEDVGGAFF
>TRBJ2-5|TRBV27
CASSPPLFAVLPAQYF
>TRBJ2-5|TRBV5-1
CASNAGKGSRETQYF
>TRBJ1-6|TRBV27
CASSLSGWDRAHSPLHF
>TRBJ2-3|TRBV19
CASSTESGGNADTQYF
>TRBJ2-1|TRBV11-2
CASSLLVAGGSYNEQFF
>TRBJ2-5|TRBV2
CASSAGGLAPSETQYF
>TRBJ2-7|TRBV5-1
CASSRDYPYEQYF
>TRBJ2-2|TRBV11-2
CASSLVGRRVAGELFF
>TRBJ2-3|TRBV7-2
CASSSLGGLSTDTQYF
>TRBJ2-3|TRBV7-3
CASSARGGLLLTDTQYF
>TRBJ1-4|TRBV7-7
CASSAGLASAEKLFF
>TRBJ1-2|TRBV30
CAWSVLGSYTF
>TRBJ2-7|TRBV5-6
CASSPQRTGDEQYF
>TRBJ1-5|TRBV4-2
CASSQAQSNQPQHF
>TRBJ2-5|TRBV5-4
CASNRDRGQETQYF
>TRBJ1-6|TRBV6-5
CASRLGDSPLHF
>TRBJ1-6|TRBV7-2
CASSLVGTGLESLHF
>TRBJ1-1|TRBV6-1
CASSRQAGAFF
>TRBJ1-6|TRBV11-2
CASSLGGGQGNSPLHF
>TRBJ2-2|TRBV19
CASNPSLGTGELFF
>TRBJ1-5|TRBV2
CASSADRGQGQPQHF
>TRBJ2-4|TRBV15
CATSRDAAGVHKNIQYF
>TRBJ1-6|TRBV7-7
CASSLDNNSPLHF
>TRBJ2-7|TRBV27
CASSSGDTYEQYF
>TRBJ2-3|TRBV5-4
CASSLDIGGGTDTQYF
>TRBJ1-1|TRBV7-8
CASSPEVGGAFF
>TRBJ1-6|TRBV19
CASSIERGQSNSPLHF
>TRBJ2-1|TRBV5-1
CASSLVRNEQFF
>TRBJ1-1|TRBV30
CAWAGANTEAFF
>TRBJ2-3|TRBV7-9
CASSLKTSGGTDTQYF
>TRBJ2-3|TRBV11-3
CASSLGEGGTEPDTQYF
>TRBJ2-7|TRBV2
CASSSYSEQYF
>TRBJ1-5|TRBV2
CASSEAGWQPQHF
>TRBJ1-2|TRBV5-4
CASSPTEDHGYTF
>TRBJ2-1|TRBV20-1
CSASVNEQFF
>TRBJ2-3|TRBV2
CASRRGGTDTQYF
>TRBJ1-5|TRBV19
CASTHAGRPQHF
>TRBJ2-2|TRBV5-1
CASRQEPTNTGELFF
>TRBJ2-5|TRBV25-1
CASSEWIGGDQETQYF